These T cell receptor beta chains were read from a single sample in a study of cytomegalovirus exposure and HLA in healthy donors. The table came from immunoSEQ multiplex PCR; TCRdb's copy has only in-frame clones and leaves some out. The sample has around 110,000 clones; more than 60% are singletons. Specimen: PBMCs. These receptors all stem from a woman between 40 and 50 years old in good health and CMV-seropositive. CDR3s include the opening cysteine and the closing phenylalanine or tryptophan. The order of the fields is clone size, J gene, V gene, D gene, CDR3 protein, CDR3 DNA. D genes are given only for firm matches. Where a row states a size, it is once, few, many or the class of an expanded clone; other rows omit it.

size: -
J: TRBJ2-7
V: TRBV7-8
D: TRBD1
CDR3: CASSLGTGGPYEQYF
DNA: TGTGCCAGCAGCCTGGGGACAGGGGGTCCCTACGAGCAGTACTTC

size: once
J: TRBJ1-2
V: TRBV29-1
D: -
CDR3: CSIRTGSNYGYTF
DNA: TGCAGCATTCGGACGGGATCTAACTATGGCTACACCTTC

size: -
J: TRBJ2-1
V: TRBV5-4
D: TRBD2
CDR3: CASSSLAGGPGNEQFF
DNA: TGTGCCAGCAGCTCCTTAGCGGGGGGGCCGGGTAATGAGCAGTTCTTC

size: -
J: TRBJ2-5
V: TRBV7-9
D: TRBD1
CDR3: CASSWGQQETQYF
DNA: TGTGCCAGCAGCTGGGGACAGCAAGAGACCCAGTACTTC

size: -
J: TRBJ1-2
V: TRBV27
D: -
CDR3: CASSFGPSYGYTF
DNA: TGTGCCAGCAGTTTTGGGCCCTCCTATGGCTACACCTTC

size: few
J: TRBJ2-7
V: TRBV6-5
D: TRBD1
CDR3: CASSGQGAWEQYF
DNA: TGTGCCAGCAGTGGACAGGGGGCCTGGGAGCAGTACTTC

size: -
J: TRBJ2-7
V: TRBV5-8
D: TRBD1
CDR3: CASSRTRDRLLEQYF
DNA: TGTGCCAGCAGCCGAACCCGGGACAGACTTCTCGAGCAGTACTTC

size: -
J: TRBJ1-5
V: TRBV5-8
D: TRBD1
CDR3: CASSPGQGGFFSNQPQHF
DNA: TGTGCCAGCAGCCCGGGACAGGGGGGATTTTTTAGCAATCAGCCCCAGCATTTT

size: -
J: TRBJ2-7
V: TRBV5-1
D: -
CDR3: CASSLGQSYEQYF
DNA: TGCGCCAGCAGCTTGGGACAGTCCTACGAGCAGTACTTC

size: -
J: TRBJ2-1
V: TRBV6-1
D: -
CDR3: CASSEDRTTTMSQFF
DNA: TGTGCCAGCAGTGAAGACAGGACAACTACAATGAGTCAGTTCTTC

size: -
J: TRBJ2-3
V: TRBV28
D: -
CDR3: CASSSPGASAPPDTQYF
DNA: TGTGCCAGCAGTTCTCCGGGTGCTAGCGCACCCCCAGATACGCAGTATTTT

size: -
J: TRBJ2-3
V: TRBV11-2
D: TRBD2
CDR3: CASSLVGGSTDTQYF
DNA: TGTGCCAGCAGCTTAGTGGGGGGGAGCACAGATACGCAGTATTTT

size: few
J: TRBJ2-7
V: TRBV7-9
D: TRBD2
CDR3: CASSLVASGNDEQYF
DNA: TGTGCCAGCAGCCTGGTGGCTAGCGGGAACGACGAGCAGTACTTC

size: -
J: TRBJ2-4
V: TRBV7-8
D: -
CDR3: CASSLRLDLNIQYF
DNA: TGTGCCAGCAGCTTACGACTGGATCTAAACATTCAGTACTTC

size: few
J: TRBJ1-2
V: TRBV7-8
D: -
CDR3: CASSSLSGANYGYTF
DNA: TGTGCCAGCAGCTCGCTTTCGGGAGCTAACTATGGCTACACCTTC

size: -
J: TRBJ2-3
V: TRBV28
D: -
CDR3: CASSAFGDTQYF
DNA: TGTGCCAGCAGTGCGTTCGGGGATACGCAGTATTTT

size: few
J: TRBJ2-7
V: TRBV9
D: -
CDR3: CASSPSLGHGTYEQYF
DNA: TGTGCCAGCAGCCCCAGCCTGGGACACGGCACCTACGAGCAGTACTTC

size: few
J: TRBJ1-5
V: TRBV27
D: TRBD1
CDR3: CASSPRQGHNQPQHF
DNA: TGTGCCAGCAGTCCCCGACAGGGCCACAATCAGCCCCAGCATTTT

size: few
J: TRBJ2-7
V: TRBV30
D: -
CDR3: CAWSGPGHYEQYF
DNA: TGTGCCTGGAGTGGCCCGGGACACTACGAGCAGTACTTC

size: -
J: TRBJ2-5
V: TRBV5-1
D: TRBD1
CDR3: CASSPPGGGMETQYF
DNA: TGCGCCAGCAGCCCCCCAGGGGGCGGTATGGAGACCCAGTACTTC

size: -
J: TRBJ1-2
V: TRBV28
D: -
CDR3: CASSLESRGYTF
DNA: TGTGCCAGCAGTTTAGAGTCCAGGGGCTACACCTTC

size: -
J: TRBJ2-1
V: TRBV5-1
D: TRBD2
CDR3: CASSLASGTDEQFF
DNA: TGCGCCAGCAGCTTGGCTAGCGGGACCGATGAGCAGTTCTTC

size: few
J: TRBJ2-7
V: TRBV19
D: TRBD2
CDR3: CASSGAGGRTYEQYF
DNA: TGTGCCAGTAGTGGGGCTGGCGGGAGAACCTACGAGCAGTACTTC

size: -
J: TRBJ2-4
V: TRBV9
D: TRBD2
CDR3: CASSVAGGPKNIQYF
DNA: TGTGCCAGCAGCGTAGCGGGGGGGCCGAAAAACATTCAGTACTTC

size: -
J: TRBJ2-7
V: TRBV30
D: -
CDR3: CAWSVQGPWDEQYF
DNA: TGTGCCTGGAGTGTACAGGGACCGTGGGACGAGCAGTACTTC

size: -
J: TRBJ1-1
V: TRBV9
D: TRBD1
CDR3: CASSVGQGLNTEAFF
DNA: TGTGCCAGCAGCGTGGGACAGGGGTTGAACACTGAAGCTTTCTTT

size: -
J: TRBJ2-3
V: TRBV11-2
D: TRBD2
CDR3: CASSPQGAGGPDTQYF
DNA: TGTGCCAGCAGCCCCCAGGGAGCGGGGGGTCCAGATACGCAGTATTTT

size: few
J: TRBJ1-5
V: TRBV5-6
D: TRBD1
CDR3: CASSFGQGRSNQPQHF
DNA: TGTGCCAGCAGCTTTGGACAGGGGCGAAGCAATCAGCCCCAGCATTTT

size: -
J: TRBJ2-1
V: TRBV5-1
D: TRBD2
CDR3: CASSENSGGYNEQFF
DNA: TGCGCCAGCAGCGAGAATAGCGGGGGTTACAATGAGCAGTTCTTC

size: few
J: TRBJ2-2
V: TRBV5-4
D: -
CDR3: CASSQEVARNTGELFF
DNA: TGTGCCAGCAGCCAGGAAGTGGCAAGGAACACCGGGGAGCTGTTTTTT

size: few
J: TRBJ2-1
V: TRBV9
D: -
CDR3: CASSAGLRLDIANEQFF
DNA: TGTGCCAGCAGCGCCGGTCTGAGACTGGATATAGCAAATGAGCAGTTCTTC

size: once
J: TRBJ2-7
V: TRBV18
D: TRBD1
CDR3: CASSPPTGGYEQYF
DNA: TGTGCCAGCTCACCACCGACAGGGGGGTACGAGCAGTACTTC

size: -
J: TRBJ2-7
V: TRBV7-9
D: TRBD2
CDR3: CASSSSGDPYEQYF
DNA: TGTGCCAGCAGCTCTAGCGGGGACCCCTACGAGCAGTACTTC

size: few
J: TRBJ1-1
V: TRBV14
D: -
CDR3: CASSRGTNTEAFF
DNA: TGTGCCAGCAGCCGCGGGACGAACACTGAAGCTTTCTTT

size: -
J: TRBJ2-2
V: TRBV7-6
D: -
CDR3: CASSLVLGAGELFF
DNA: TGTGCCAGCAGCTTAGTGCTAGGGGCCGGGGAGCTGTTTTTT

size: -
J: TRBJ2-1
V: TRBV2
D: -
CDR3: CASTGRHNEQFF
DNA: TGTGCCAGCACAGGGCGGCACAATGAGCAGTTCTTC

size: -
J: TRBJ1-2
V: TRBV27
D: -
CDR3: CASSPSTGYYGYPF
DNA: TGTGCCAGCAGTCCGTCAACAGGTTACTATGGCTACCCCTTC

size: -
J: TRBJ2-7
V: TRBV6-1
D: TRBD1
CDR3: CASSEALRTGEEQYF
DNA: TGTGCCAGCAGTGAAGCGCTACGGACAGGGGAAGAGCAGTACTTC

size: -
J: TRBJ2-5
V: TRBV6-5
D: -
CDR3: CASSQGGEETQYF
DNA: TGTGCCAGCAGTCAAGGGGGGGAAGAGACCCAGTACTTC

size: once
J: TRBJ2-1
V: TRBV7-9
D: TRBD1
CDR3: CASSPRDSEQFF
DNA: TGTGCCAGCAGCCCCCGGGACAGTGAGCAGTTCTTC

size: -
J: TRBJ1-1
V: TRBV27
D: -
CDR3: CASSSLGSGNTEAFF
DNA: TGTGCCAGCAGTTCCCTTGGCTCGGGGAACACTGAAGCTTTCTTT

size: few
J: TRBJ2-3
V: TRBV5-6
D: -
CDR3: CASSLRQVSSTQYF
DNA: TGTGCCAGCAGCTTGCGTCAGGTATCAAGTACGCAGTATTTT

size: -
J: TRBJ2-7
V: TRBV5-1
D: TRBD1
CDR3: CASSLQGTSYEQYF
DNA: TGCGCCAGCAGCTTACAGGGGACCTCCTACGAGCAGTACTTC

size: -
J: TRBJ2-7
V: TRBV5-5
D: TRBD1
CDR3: CASSLVDRRSYEQYF
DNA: TGTGCCAGCAGCTTGGTGGACAGGCGCTCCTACGAGCAGTACTTC

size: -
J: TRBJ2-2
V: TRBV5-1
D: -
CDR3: CASSLAPQSNTGELFF
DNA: TGCGCCAGCAGCTTGGCCCCGCAGTCGAACACCGGGGAGCTGTTTTTT

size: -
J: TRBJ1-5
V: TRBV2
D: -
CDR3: CASSVAHREGQPQHF
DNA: TGTGCCAGCAGTGTGGCCCACAGGGAAGGTCAGCCCCAGCATTTT

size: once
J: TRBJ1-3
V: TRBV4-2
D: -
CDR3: CASSQGAGTGNTIYF
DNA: TGTGCCAGCAGCCAAGGGGCAGGGACTGGAAACACCATATATTTT

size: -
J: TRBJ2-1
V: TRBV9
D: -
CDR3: CASSASPRGSSYNEQFF
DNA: TGTGCCAGCAGCGCCTCCCCCCGGGGGAGTTCCTACAATGAGCAGTTCTTC

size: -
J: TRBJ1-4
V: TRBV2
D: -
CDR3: CASRGVLNEKLFF
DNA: TGTGCCAGCAGAGGGGTCCTAAATGAAAAACTGTTTTTT

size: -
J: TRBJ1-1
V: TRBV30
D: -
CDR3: CAWARDRSAFF
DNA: TGTGCCTGGGCCCGAGACAGGTCCGCTTTCTTT

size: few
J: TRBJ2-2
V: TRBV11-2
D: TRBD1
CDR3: CASSFIPGQGNTGELFF
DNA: TGTGCCAGCAGTTTTATTCCGGGACAGGGGAACACCGGGGAGCTGTTTTTT

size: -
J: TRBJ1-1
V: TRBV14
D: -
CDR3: CASSLPGRTEAFF
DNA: TGTGCCAGCAGCCTCCCAGGGAGGACTGAAGCTTTCTTT

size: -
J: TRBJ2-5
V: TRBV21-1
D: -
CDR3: CASSKGLAEQETQYF
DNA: TGTGCCAGCAGCAAGGGACTAGCGGAGCAAGAGACCCAGTACTTC

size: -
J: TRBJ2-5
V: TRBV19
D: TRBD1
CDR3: CASSIIGTGGVETQYF
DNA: TGTGCCAGTAGTATTATAGGGACAGGGGGCGTGGAGACCCAGTACTTC

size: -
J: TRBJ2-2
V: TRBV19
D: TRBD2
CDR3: CASSTGLVSGELFF
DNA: TGTGCCAGTAGTACGGGACTAGTTTCCGGGGAGCTGTTTTTT

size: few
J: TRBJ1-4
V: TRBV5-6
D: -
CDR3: CASSLWEFDEKLFF
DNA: TGTGCCAGCAGCCTGTGGGAGTTTGATGAAAAACTGTTTTTT